Listed below are T cell receptor beta chains from one sample, sequenced in a study of CD4+ T cells in melanoma. Some clones are missing from TCRdb's copy, which holds only in-frame ones; the method was immunoSEQ multiplex PCR. The repertoire consists of around 19,000 clones, with 81% occurring once and the leading ten covering under 7%. The sample comprised cells from a culture (not recorded whether cultured in vitro). These TCRs come from a human donor with melanoma. Each CDR3 is given with its conserved first and last residue. The D gene is left open where the match is weak. Not every row has a clone size; where given, it reads once, few, many or a size class.

j_call: TRBJ1-2
clone_size: -
d_call: -
v_call: TRBV7-2
cdr3_aa: CASSAANGRYTF
cdr3_nt: TGTGCCAGCAGCGCAGCTAACGGACGCTACACCTTC

j_call: TRBJ1-1
clone_size: -
d_call: -
v_call: TRBV30
cdr3_aa: CAWSVGWGTEAFF
cdr3_nt: TGTGCCTGGAGTGTAGGGTGGGGCACTGAAGCTTTCTTT

j_call: TRBJ2-3
clone_size: -
d_call: TRBD2
v_call: TRBV7-2
cdr3_aa: CASSSGRGGGTDTQYF
cdr3_nt: TGTGCCAGCAGCTCGGGACGGGGGGGCGGCACAGATACGCAGTATTTT

j_call: TRBJ2-3
clone_size: -
d_call: -
v_call: TRBV14
cdr3_aa: CASSFTRGTDTQYF
cdr3_nt: TGTGCCAGCAGCTTTACTAGGGGCACAGATACGCAGTATTTT

j_call: TRBJ2-2
clone_size: -
d_call: -
v_call: TRBV10-2
cdr3_aa: CAASPTPGGRSPRNTGELFF
cdr3_nt: TGCGCCGCTAGCCCCACCCCGGGCGGGCGAAGCCCACGGAACACCGGGGAGCTGTTTTTT

j_call: TRBJ1-3
clone_size: -
d_call: TRBD1
v_call: TRBV5-1
cdr3_aa: CASSRGDSRSGNTIYF
cdr3_nt: TGCGCCAGCAGCCGGGGGGACAGCCGCTCTGGAAACACCATATATTTT

j_call: TRBJ2-3
clone_size: -
d_call: -
v_call: TRBV9
cdr3_aa: CASSYRGRDTQYF
cdr3_nt: TGTGCCAGCAGCTATCGGGGCAGAGATACGCAGTATTTT

j_call: TRBJ1-2
clone_size: -
d_call: TRBD1
v_call: TRBV6-1
cdr3_aa: CASSAPGQGLGSYGYTF
cdr3_nt: TGTGCCAGCAGTGCCCCGGGACAGGGTCTAGGCAGCTATGGCTACACCTTC

j_call: TRBJ1-2
clone_size: -
d_call: -
v_call: TRBV5-1
cdr3_aa: CASSFQPANYGYTF
cdr3_nt: TGCGCCAGCAGCTTCCAGCCAGCTAACTATGGCTACACCTTC

j_call: TRBJ1-4
clone_size: -
d_call: -
v_call: TRBV6-1
cdr3_aa: CASRDRGFREKLFF
cdr3_nt: TGTGCCAGCAGGGACCGCGGATTTAGGGAAAAACTGTTTTTT

j_call: TRBJ1-1
clone_size: -
d_call: -
v_call: TRBV18
cdr3_aa: CASSPDPVPATEAFF
cdr3_nt: TGTGCCAGCTCACCAGATCCGGTCCCAGCGACTGAAGCTTTCTTT

j_call: TRBJ1-5
clone_size: -
d_call: -
v_call: TRBV18
cdr3_aa: CASSAGPNQPQHF
cdr3_nt: TGTGCCAGCTCAGCAGGGCCAAATCAGCCCCAGCATTTT

j_call: TRBJ2-1
clone_size: -
d_call: -
v_call: TRBV5-1
cdr3_aa: CASSLQGYNEQFF
cdr3_nt: TGCGCCAGCAGCTTGCAGGGTTACAATGAGCAGTTCTTC

j_call: TRBJ1-1
clone_size: -
d_call: TRBD1
v_call: TRBV2
cdr3_aa: CASSGQVNTEAFF
cdr3_nt: TGTGCCAGCAGCGGACAGGTGAACACTGAAGCTTTCTTT

j_call: TRBJ1-4
clone_size: -
d_call: -
v_call: TRBV4-2
cdr3_aa: CASSPPPDHEKLFF
cdr3_nt: TGTGCCAGCAGCCCCCCCCCGGATCATGAAAAACTGTTTTTT

j_call: TRBJ1-5
clone_size: -
d_call: TRBD1
v_call: TRBV5-8
cdr3_aa: CASSGGRGEQPQHF
cdr3_nt: TGTGCCAGCAGCGGTGGCAGGGGGGAGCAGCCCCAGCATTTT

j_call: TRBJ2-6
clone_size: few
d_call: TRBD1
v_call: TRBV7-8
cdr3_aa: CATKKGQGSSGANVLTF
cdr3_nt: TGTGCCACCAAGAAGGGACAGGGCTCTTCTGGGGCCAACGTCCTGACTTTC

j_call: TRBJ2-3
clone_size: -
d_call: -
v_call: TRBV7-2
cdr3_aa: CASSLWAGALDTQYF
cdr3_nt: TGTGCCAGCAGCTTATGGGCGGGGGCCTTAGATACGCAGTATTTT

j_call: TRBJ1-5
clone_size: -
d_call: -
v_call: TRBV6-1
cdr3_aa: CASRDTGRGQHF
cdr3_nt: TGTGCCAGCAGGGACACAGGGCGCGGGCAGCATTTT

j_call: TRBJ2-1
clone_size: -
d_call: TRBD1
v_call: TRBV5-5
cdr3_aa: CASSRGTGGYNEQFF
cdr3_nt: TGTGCCAGCAGCCGCGGGACAGGGGGTTACAATGAGCAGTTCTTC

j_call: TRBJ1-2
clone_size: once
d_call: TRBD1
v_call: TRBV5-1
cdr3_aa: CASSPETGNYGYTF
cdr3_nt: TGCGCCAGCAGCCCGGAGACAGGGAACTATGGCTACACCTTC

j_call: TRBJ2-2
clone_size: few
d_call: -
v_call: TRBV5-4
cdr3_aa: CASNSRNTGELFF
cdr3_nt: TGTGCCAGCAACTCCCGAAACACCGGGGAGCTGTTTTTT

j_call: TRBJ1-2
clone_size: few
d_call: -
v_call: TRBV20-1
cdr3_aa: CSDPELGGYTF
cdr3_nt: TGCAGTGATCCCGAGCTAGGGGGCTACACCTTC

j_call: TRBJ1-4
clone_size: -
d_call: TRBD1
v_call: TRBV30
cdr3_aa: CAWMSAGGVRKLFF
cdr3_nt: TGTGCCTGGATGTCGGCAGGGGGTGTAAGAAAACTGTTTTTT

j_call: TRBJ1-1
clone_size: -
d_call: -
v_call: TRBV5-3
cdr3_aa: CARRSSDTEAFF
cdr3_nt: TGTGCCAGAAGATCCTCAGACACTGAAGCTTTCTTT

j_call: TRBJ1-6
clone_size: -
d_call: TRBD1
v_call: TRBV6-6
cdr3_aa: CASSDRGLSPLHF
cdr3_nt: TGTGCCAGCAGTGACAGGGGGCTTTCACCCCTCCACTTT

j_call: TRBJ1-2
clone_size: -
d_call: TRBD1
v_call: TRBV15
cdr3_aa: CATSTDRGLYGYTF
cdr3_nt: TGTGCCACCTCCACGGACAGGGGGCTTTATGGCTACACCTTC

j_call: TRBJ2-1
clone_size: -
d_call: -
v_call: TRBV4-2
cdr3_aa: CASSQGVSDLYNEQFF
cdr3_nt: TGTGCCAGCAGCCAGGGGGTATCCGACTTATACAATGAGCAGTTCTTC

j_call: TRBJ1-1
clone_size: -
d_call: -
v_call: TRBV29-1
cdr3_aa: CSVEPHGVRTEAFF
cdr3_nt: TGCAGCGTTGAACCCCACGGGGTTCGGACTGAAGCTTTCTTT

j_call: TRBJ2-5
clone_size: -
d_call: TRBD2
v_call: TRBV5-1
cdr3_aa: CASSPTGTKGETQYF
cdr3_nt: TGCGCCAGCAGCCCAACCGGGACTAAGGGAGAGACCCAGTACTTC

j_call: TRBJ1-2
clone_size: -
d_call: -
v_call: TRBV30
cdr3_aa: CAWSVQGASLNF
cdr3_nt: TGTGCCTGGAGTGTACAAGGCGCCAGCCTTAACTTC

j_call: TRBJ2-7
clone_size: -
d_call: -
v_call: TRBV9
cdr3_aa: CASSVGPGESYEQYF
cdr3_nt: TGTGCCAGCAGCGTAGGGCCAGGGGAATCCTACGAGCAGTACTTC

j_call: TRBJ2-3
clone_size: -
d_call: -
v_call: TRBV25-1
cdr3_aa: CASTKGSGTDTQYF
cdr3_nt: TGTGCCAGCACCAAGGGGTCGGGCACAGATACGCAGTATTTT

j_call: TRBJ1-5
clone_size: -
d_call: -
v_call: TRBV4-1
cdr3_aa: CASSESRAGWYQPQHF
cdr3_nt: TGCGCCAGCAGCGAAAGCAGGGCAGGGTGGTATCAGCCCCAGCATTTT

j_call: TRBJ2-1
clone_size: -
d_call: TRBD2
v_call: TRBV5-1
cdr3_aa: CASSLGSGGSYNEQFF
cdr3_nt: TGCGCCAGCAGCTTGGGGAGCGGGGGCTCCTACAATGAGCAGTTCTTC

j_call: TRBJ2-5
clone_size: -
d_call: -
v_call: TRBV27
cdr3_aa: CASSFSRYRETQYF
cdr3_nt: TGTGCCAGCAGTTTTAGTCGGTACCGAGAGACCCAGTACTTC

j_call: TRBJ2-2
clone_size: -
d_call: -
v_call: TRBV6-5
cdr3_aa: CASRWGQTNTGELFF
cdr3_nt: TGTGCCAGCAGATGGGGCCAGACGAACACCGGGGAGCTGTTTTTT

j_call: TRBJ2-1
clone_size: -
d_call: TRBD2
v_call: TRBV30
cdr3_aa: CAWSVGLAGGQGEQFF
cdr3_nt: TGTGCCTGGAGTGTAGGCCTAGCGGGGGGGCAGGGTGAGCAGTTCTTC

j_call: TRBJ1-1
clone_size: once
d_call: -
v_call: TRBV4-1
cdr3_aa: CASSRRDGDTEAFF
cdr3_nt: TGCGCCAGCAGCCGCCGCGATGGGGACACTGAAGCTTTCTTT

j_call: TRBJ2-2
clone_size: -
d_call: -
v_call: TRBV7-9
cdr3_aa: CASSLDTGELFF
cdr3_nt: TGTGCCAGCAGCCTGGACACCGGGGAGCTGTTTTTT

j_call: TRBJ1-1
clone_size: -
d_call: -
v_call: TRBV18
cdr3_aa: CASSPEGRSLVEAFF
cdr3_nt: TGTGCCAGCTCACCAGAGGGGCGATCCCTCGTGGAAGCTTTCTTT

j_call: TRBJ1-1
clone_size: -
d_call: -
v_call: TRBV21-1
cdr3_aa: CASSKVVSLGQGALDTEAFF
cdr3_nt: TGTGCCAGCAGCAAAGTTGTATCGCTGGGACAGGGGGCGCTTGACACTGAAGCTTTCTTT

j_call: TRBJ1-5
clone_size: -
d_call: TRBD1
v_call: TRBV4-2
cdr3_aa: CASSRDPYGTDNQPQHF
cdr3_nt: TGTGCCAGCAGCCGGGATCCTTACGGGACAGACAATCAGCCCCAGCATTTT

j_call: TRBJ2-7
clone_size: -
d_call: -
v_call: TRBV7-3
cdr3_aa: CASSLTPGDEQYF
cdr3_nt: TGTGCCAGCAGCTTAACGCCGGGTGACGAGCAGTACTTC

j_call: TRBJ1-5
clone_size: -
d_call: -
v_call: TRBV12-5
cdr3_aa: CASGLVRSPQHF
cdr3_nt: TGTGCTAGTGGTTTGGTACGTTCGCCCCAGCATTTT

j_call: TRBJ1-1
clone_size: -
d_call: -
v_call: TRBV6-6
cdr3_aa: CASSYSWGTNTEAFF
cdr3_nt: TGTGCCAGCAGTTACTCGTGGGGGACGAACACTGAAGCTTTCTTT